The 21 T cell receptor beta chains in this list originate from one sample, sequenced in a study of PD-1 blockade in mismatch repair-deficient tumors. The time point was: 10-day in vitro stimulation with candidate neoantigen peptide 6. These TCRs' antigens remain unknown. Data came from immunoSEQ multiplex PCR; TCRdb stores just in-frame clones and leaves some out. This sample has about 14,000 clones, with 85% to 90% found just once. Sequencing used cells cultured in vitro, obtained from a patient treated with pembrolizumab. These receptors were collected from an adult with mismatch repair-deficient cancer.

The chain couples TRBV28 to TRBJ1-5, with TRBD1 as a possible D gene (5 bases). The V gene lost 5 bases and the J gene lost 3 bases, with 11 bases spanning the gap. There are 14 residues in the CDR3. CDR1 and CDR2 from the germline V gene are MDHEN and SYDVKM. CDR3 residues: CASSPQVVNQPQHF. CDR3 coding DNA: TGTGCCAGCAGTCCACAGGTTGTCAATCAGCCCCAGCATTTT.

The V gene is TRBV9, the J gene TRBJ2-1, with a weak D call TRBD1 (6 bases). Germline V gene data show CDR1 as SGDLS and CDR2 as YYNGEE. Trimming shortened V by 4 bases and J by 4 bases, and 15 bases separated the two germline ends. This CDR3 spans 15 amino acids. The CDR3 region is CASSHRDNSYNEQFF. CDR3 DNA: TGTGCCAGCAGCCACCGGGACAATTCATACAATGAGCAGTTCTTC. The entire variable domain, with the rest obtained from reference TRBV9 and TRBJ2-1, is as follows: DSGVTQTPKHLITATGQRVTLRCSPRSGDLSVYWYQQSLDQGLQFLIQYYNGEERAKGNILERFSAQQFPDLHSELNLSSLELGDSALYFCASSHRDNSYNEQFFGPGTRLTVL.

This chain links TRBV7-9 with TRBJ1-5; D unresolved. This CDR3 region has 15 residues. Germline lookup yields CDR1 SEHNR and CDR2 FQNEAQ (reference sequence). Trimming shortened V by 1 base and J by 4 bases, and 11 bases separated the two germline ends. The CDR3 sequence is CASSLVGTGNQPQHF. CDR3 DNA: TGTGCCAGCAGCTTAGTGGGAACCGGTAATCAGCCCCAGCATTTT.

The J gene is TRBJ2-1, the V gene TRBV4-2; 15 nucleotides match TRBD2. CDR1 and CDR2 (germline): LGHNA, YNFKEQ. Losses at the gene ends were 3 bases for V and 9 bases for J; bases not matched to a gene: 9. The CDR3 extends over 17 amino acids. The CDR3 DNA sequence: TGTGCCAGCAGCCAGGGGGGAGGGACTAGCGGGAGGTTTGAGCAGTTCTTC. This codes for CASSQGGGTSGRFEQFF.

The chain combines TRBV30 with TRBJ1-2; TRBD1 matches at 8 bases. This CDR3 is built from 13 residues. Trimming took 3 bases from V and 8 from J; bases not matched to a gene: 8. CDR1 is GTSNPN and CDR2 is SVGIG in the germline V gene (reference sequence). CDR3 region: CAWSGQGLRGYTF. CDR3 coding DNA: TGTGCCTGGAGCGGACAGGGCCTGAGAGGCTACACCTTC.

The sample holds a few counts of this clone. The chain employs TRBV30 and TRBJ2-1; D is undetermined. The CDR3 runs 15 residues. Trimming took 1 base from V and 5 from J, leaving 15 bases between them. The germline V gene encodes CDR1 GTSNPN and CDR2 SVGIG (reference sequence). CDR3 region: CAWSGDWAKNNEQFF. The CDR3, as DNA: TGTGCCTGGAGTGGGGATTGGGCCAAAAACAATGAGCAGTTCTTC.

V gene TRBV5-4 combines with J gene TRBJ2-3, with D perhaps TRBD2 (5 bases). The germline gives CDR1 SGHNT, CDR2 YYREEE (reference sequence). V dropped 0 bases and J dropped 0 bases, with 8 bases sitting between them. CDR3 length equals 15 residues. The CDR3 DNA follows: TGTGCCAGCAGCTTGGTCGGACTCAGCACAGATACGCAGTATTTT. Translation gives CASSLVGLSTDTQYF.

This chain connects TRBV6-1 to TRBJ2-5; 8 positions match TRBD2. The J call may be mistaken, given a closer DNA end match to TRBJ2-7. The CDR3 consists of 19 residues. Germline-derived CDR1 and CDR2 are MNHNS and SASEGT. CDR3 residues: CASSEVSPAASGRTYEQYF. The CDR3 region has the DNA TGTGCCAGCAGTGAAGTCAGCCCAGCTGCGAGCGGGAGAACCTACGAGCAGTACTTC.

The V gene is TRBV9, the J gene TRBJ1-2, with a weak D call TRBD1 (5 bases). The CDR3 is made up of 12 amino acids. V gave up 1 base and J gave up 5 bases, with 6 bases separating them. Germline-derived CDR1 and CDR2 are SGDLS and YYNGEE. CDR3 region: CASSVWGYGYTF. The CDR3 nucleotides are TGTGCCAGCAGCGTATGGGGGTATGGCTACACCTTC.

The V and J genes are TRBV19 and TRBJ2-1; 12 positions match TRBD2. V lost 0 bases and J lost 9; bases outside the gene matches: 3. This CDR3 spans 15 amino acids. Germline loops: CDR1 LNHDA, CDR2 SQIVND (reference sequence). CDR3 residues: CASSIETSGSAEQFF. In nucleotides, the CDR3 is TGTGCCAGTAGTATAGAGACTAGCGGGAGCGCTGAGCAGTTCTTC.

This clone was seen only once. This sequence joins TRBV18 and TRBJ2-1; 10 nucleotides match TRBD2. CDR3 length: 14 amino acids. Trimming at V came to 3 bases and at J to 7 bases, leaving 3 bases not matched to a gene. In germline, CDR1 is KGHSH, CDR2 LQKENI. The DNA of the CDR3 is TGTGCCAGCTCACCCACTAGCGGGATGAATGAGCAGTTCTTC. It yields the protein CASSPTSGMNEQFF.

The table lists this clone with a count of one. The chain joins TRBV5-4 to TRBJ1-6, with 9 positions matching TRBD1. Per the germline V gene, CDR1 is SGHNT and CDR2 is YYREEE (reference sequence). The CDR3 runs to 17 residues. Trimming took 4 bases from V and 0 from J; bases not matched to a gene: 5. The CDR3 nucleotides read TGTGCCAGCAGCCGAGGACAGGGGCTCTCCTATAATTCACCCCTCCACTTT. Protein product: CASSRGQGLSYNSPLHF.

The chain uses TRBV7-9 and TRBJ1-1; 7 bases align to TRBD1. The CDR3 spans 15 residues. The V segment lost 5 bases and the J segment 0 bases; nucleotides outside the gene matches: 6. Germline V gene sequence: CDR1 SEHNR, CDR2 FQNEAQ (reference sequence). The CDR3 sequence is CASSPTDRLNTEAFF. The CDR3 DNA is TGTGCCAGCAGCCCCACGGACAGGCTGAACACTGAAGCTTTCTTT.

V and J are TRBV14 and TRBJ2-5; 9 nucleotides agree with TRBD1. Trimming took 3 bases from V and 3 from J; bases not matched to a gene: 8. In germline, CDR1 is SGHDN, CDR2 FVKESK. The CDR3 covers 16 residues. The DNA of the CDR3 is TGTGCCAGCAGCCAGTACAGACAGGGGGGTAAAGAGACCCAGTACTTC. Protein sequence: CASSQYRQGGKETQYF. The whole variable domain, filled in from reference TRBV14 and TRBJ2-5, reads EAGVTQFPSHSVIEKGQTVTLRCDPISGHDNLYWYRRVMGKEIKFLLHFVKESKQDESGMPNNRFLAERTGGTYSTLKVQPAELEDSGVYFCASSQYRQGGKETQYFGPGTRLLVL.

This sequence joins TRBV11-2 and TRBJ2-2, with TRBD2 identical over 8 bases. CDR3 length: 12 amino acids. After removal of 7 bases from V and 5 bases from J, the junction contained 0 bases not matched to a gene. Per germline, CDR1 SGHAT and CDR2 FQNNGV. The CDR3 DNA is TGTGCCAGCACGGGGGGGACCGGGGAGCTGTTTTTT. Encoded protein: CASTGGTGELFF.

The chain links TRBV4-1 to TRBJ1-4; possible D gene TRBD1, 6 bases. The CDR3 runs 16 residues. The germline V gene encodes CDR1 MGHRA and CDR2 YSYEKL. V was cut by 3 bases and J by 1 base, with 12 bases left in between. CDR3 nucleotides: TGCGCCAGCAGCCACCTGGGAGGGGGAACTAATGAAAAACTGTTTTTT. Encoded protein: CASSHLGGGTNEKLFF.

The rearrangement links TRBV10-3 to TRBJ1-5; 12 bases are shared with TRBD1. The CDR3 consists of 15 residues. In germline, CDR1 is ENHRY, CDR2 SYGVKD. The trim removed 4 bases at V and 8 bases at J, leaving 6 bases unmatched. CDR3 nucleotide sequence: TGTGCCATCAGTGCTGGGACAGGGGGCATTGAGCCCCAGCATTTT. This codes for CAISAGTGGIEPQHF.

V gene TRBV5-6 combines with J gene TRBJ1-1, with 8 bases matching TRBD1. The germline gives CDR1 SGHDT, CDR2 YYEEEE. V dropped 4 bases and J dropped 5; count of bases not matched to a gene: 13. This CDR3 contains 16 residues. CDR3 nucleotides: TGTGCCAGCAGCCCGCGGACAGGGAGTGTTCGGACTGAAGCTTTCTTT. Protein: CASSPRTGSVRTEAFF.

This chain joins TRBV25-1 and TRBJ1-1; TRBD1 matches 7 bases. Germline CDR1 is MGHDK and CDR2 is SYGVNS. The trim removed 8 bases at V and 5 bases at J, leaving 11 bases unmatched. There are 14 residues in the CDR3. This CDR3 reads CASSQTGSGTEAFF. CDR3 DNA sequence: TGTGCCAGCTCACAGACAGGGTCGGGAACTGAAGCTTTCTTT.

This clone was recorded only once. The gene calls are TRBV15 and TRBJ2-1; D could derive from TRBD1 or TRBD2 (5 bases each). The V end was cut by 1 base, the J end by 5 bases, with 15 bases between. CDR3 size: 16 residues. Germline V gene lookup returns CDR1 LNHNV and CDR2 YYDKDF (reference sequence). The CDR3 coding sequence is TGTGCCACCAGCAGAGTTGGGGCGGGTCGGGACAATGAGCAGTTCTTC. It is translated as CATSRVGAGRDNEQFF.

This chain connects TRBV25-1 to TRBJ1-5, with D unresolved. With 4 bases removed from V and 6 bases from J, the gap between germline ends came to 10 bases. CDR1 MGHDK and CDR2 SYGVNS come from the germline V gene. This CDR3 has 13 residues. The CDR3 nucleotides read TGTGCCAGCAGTGCATGGGGAGGTCAGCCCCAGCATTTT. This encodes CASSAWGGQPQHF.